Sequencing of this T cell receptor beta chain was carried out in a study of blood T cells in healthy people across ages (dated by TCRdb to between 2014 and 2016). The study in broad terms: Template switching captured roughly one uniquely barcoded TCR beta cDNA molecule per two T cells in model experiments. The study measured age-related changes in TCR beta repertoire diversity using deep sequencing normalized with unique cDNA molecular identifiers. The donors were split into four age groups: young (average around 16 years), middle-aged (about 40), aged (62) and long-lived (roughly 77). The study analyzed two additional independent replicas of 1 million unique cDNA reads from the same blood draw for two donors, one aged 18 to 29 and one aged 80 or older.

Systemically healthy Caucasian individuals from Russia, approximately 39 in total and aged roughly 6 to 100 years, were included as donors. Each donor gave 8 to 10 milliliters of peripheral blood, drawn into EDTA-treated Vacutainer tubes. Ficoll-Paque density-gradient centrifugation was used to isolate PBMCs, with at least 6.5 million per sample. Total RNA, at least 5.5 micrograms per sample, was extracted from PBMCs with Trizol reagent. For every donor, an aliquot of PBMCs went through flow cytometry to measure the percentages of naive CD45RAhigh/CD27high T cells. This clonotype was seen more than once but under ten times. Its antigen is currently not known. No qualities accompany the bases; no much larger clone lies one base away. Per the germline V gene (reference sequence), DFQATT is the CDR1 and SNEGSKA is the CDR2. The CDR3 has 10 amino acids, counting the end cysteine and phenylalanine. The entry retains the CDR3 DNA only, 30 bases that are in frame from base 1. V and J are truncated by 3 bases and 9 bases respectively, leaving an intervening sequence of 9 bases.

On the study overall, not on this receptor specifically: The CMV infection status of donors was not known, potentially confounding age-related changes in expanded clonotypes. Since profiling was done on bulk unsorted PBMCs, naive and antigen-experienced compartments could not be conclusively compared. Observed TCR beta diversity per million T cells fell roughly linearly with age, and a significant reduction was already apparent by age about 38. Compared with the aged group, the long-lived group had more naive CD4+ T cells, fewer expanded clones and increased TCR diversity, a pattern suggesting age selection. The percentage of naive T cells measured by flow cytometry correlated strongly with observed TCR beta diversity. Total diversity estimates from one million sequenced T cells were considered lower bounds and underestimates.

Libraries were built with 5' RACE. TCRdb shows the sequencer as Illumina HiSeq 2500. A second about 7 to 12 cycle PCR used a sample-barcoded 5' primer and a J-beta primer mix. A template-switch 5' adaptor carrying 12 random nucleotides introduced a unique molecular identifier onto each TCR beta cDNA molecule. Each sample yielded at least 2.5 million CDR3-containing paired-end reads. The Mint cDNA synthesis kit, primed by a TRBC-specific oligonucleotide, was used to synthesize first-strand cDNA from all RNA. Following uracil-DNA glycosylase treatment, a first 18-cycle PCR with universal primers M1SS and BC2_uni_R was performed on all cDNA. From the authors' description of their analysis: For normalization, 1 million high-quality reads, each with a distinct molecular identifier, were randomly selected from each sample. Reads with shared molecular identifiers were discarded instead of being binned into consensus sequences. MiTCR, set to a Q25 quality threshold and the strictest error-elimination algorithm, was used for CDR3 identification, clonotype clustering and error correction. A nonparametric unseen species model with Euler transformation was used to estimate lower-bound total TCR beta diversity. The public reads were run again by TCRdb, first through fastp at Q25 and then through MiXCR, and only productive beta chains were kept. Each CDR3 protein appears once, grouped with its most common genes and DNA. TCRdb, not the authors, supplied the V and J calls. A total of about 930,000 distinct CDR3 sequences appear in this sample, around 29% of them only once. The ten largest clones represent around 9.6% of the sample.

These data were likewise used in another study, on T cells of mothers and their children. The second paper states: The donors were nine systemically healthy Caucasian individuals, made up of three mothers and their six children. cDNA synthesis used all of the extracted RNA, with roughly 1.5 ug of RNA in each 15 ul reaction. Sample barcodes and 2-4 random nucleotides were added via the M1S primer in the second PCR. Over 8.5 million TCR beta CDR3 reads were obtained for each mother, and approximately 3.2 million reads were obtained for each child. Thymic selection similarly shapes TCR recombination output in related and unrelated pairs, with minor effect from inherited differences. Normalized repertoire overlap was always slightly but never significantly higher in related than unrelated mother-child pairs. With a sensitivity of roughly 93 clones per million clonotypes, no persistent microchimeric T cell clones were detected. The study used deep NGS to compare TCR beta repertoires of mothers and children, seeking features distinguishing related mother-child pairs from unrelated individuals. Mothers averaged roughly 36 +/- 4 years of age and children averaged 11 +/- 4 years. Libraries were sequenced on Illumina HiSeq 2000 with 100+100 nt paired-end reads after adapter ligation with NEBNext reagents. To avoid cross-contamination, the mother libraries and the child libraries were prepared a month apart and sequenced in separate runs. Each donor had between about 450,000 and 2,200,000 distinct TCR beta clonotypes identified. Naive TCR beta clonotypes were estimated from low-frequency clonotypes matched to each donor's FACS-determined naive share, without sorting.

The sequence came from a middle-aged woman in good health. The chain joins TRBV20-1 to TRBJ2-7; the D element might be TRBD1 or TRBD2, as each aligns at 5 bases. The sequenced material came from blood. The CDR3 corresponds to CSARGRPQYF. In nucleotides, the sequence is TGCAGTGCTAGGGGACGGCCGCAGTACTTC.